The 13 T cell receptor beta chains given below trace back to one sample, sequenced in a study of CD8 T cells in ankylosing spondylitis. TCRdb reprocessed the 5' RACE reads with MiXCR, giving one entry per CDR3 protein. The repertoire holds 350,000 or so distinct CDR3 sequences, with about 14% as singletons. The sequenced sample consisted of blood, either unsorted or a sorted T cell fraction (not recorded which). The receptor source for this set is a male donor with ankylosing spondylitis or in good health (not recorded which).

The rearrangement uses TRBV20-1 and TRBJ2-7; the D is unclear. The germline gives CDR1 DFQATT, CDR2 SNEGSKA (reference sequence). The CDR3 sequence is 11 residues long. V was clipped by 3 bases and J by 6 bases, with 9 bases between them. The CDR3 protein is CSASRHLEQYF. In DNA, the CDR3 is TGCAGTGCTAGTCGGCACCTCGAGCAGTACTTC.

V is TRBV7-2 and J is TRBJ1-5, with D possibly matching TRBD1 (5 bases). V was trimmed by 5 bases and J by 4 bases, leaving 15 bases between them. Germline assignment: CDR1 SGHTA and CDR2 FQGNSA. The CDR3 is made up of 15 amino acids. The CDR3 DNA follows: TGTGCCAGCAGCAGTTCCCCGGGGCTTAATCAGCCCCAGCATTTT. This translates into CASSSSPGLNQPQHF.

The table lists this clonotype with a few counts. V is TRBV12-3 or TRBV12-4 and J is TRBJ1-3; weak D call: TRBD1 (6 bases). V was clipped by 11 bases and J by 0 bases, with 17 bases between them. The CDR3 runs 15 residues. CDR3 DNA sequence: TGTGCCGCCCTCATAGGGGGAGGCTCTGGAAACACCATATATTTT. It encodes CAALIGGGSGNTIYF.

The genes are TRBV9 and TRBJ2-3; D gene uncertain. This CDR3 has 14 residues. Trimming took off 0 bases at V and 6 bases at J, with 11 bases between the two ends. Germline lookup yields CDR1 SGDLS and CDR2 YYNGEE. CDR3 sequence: CASSVVVGEDTQYF. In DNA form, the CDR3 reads TGTGCCAGCAGCGTAGTAGTAGGAGAGGATACGCAGTATTTT.

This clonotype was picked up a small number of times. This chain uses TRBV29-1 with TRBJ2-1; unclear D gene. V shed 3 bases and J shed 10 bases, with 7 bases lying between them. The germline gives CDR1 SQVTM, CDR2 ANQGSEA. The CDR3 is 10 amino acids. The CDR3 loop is CSVDPPEQFF. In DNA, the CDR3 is TGCAGCGTTGATCCACCCGAGCAGTTCTTC.

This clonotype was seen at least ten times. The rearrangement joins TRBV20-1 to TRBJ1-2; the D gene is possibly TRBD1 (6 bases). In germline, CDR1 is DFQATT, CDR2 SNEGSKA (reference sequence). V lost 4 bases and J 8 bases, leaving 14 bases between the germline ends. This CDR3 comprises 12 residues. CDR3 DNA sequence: TGCAGTGCTATCCGGGGGCCCAGCGGCTACACCTTC. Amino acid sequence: CSAIRGPSGYTF.

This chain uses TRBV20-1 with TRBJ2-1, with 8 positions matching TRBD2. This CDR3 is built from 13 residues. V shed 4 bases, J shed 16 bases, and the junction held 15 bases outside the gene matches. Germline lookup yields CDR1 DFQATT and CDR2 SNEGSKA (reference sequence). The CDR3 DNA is TGCAGTGCTATGCATGGCGGGGGGACTTATGGCTTCTTC. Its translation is CSAMHGGGTYGFF.

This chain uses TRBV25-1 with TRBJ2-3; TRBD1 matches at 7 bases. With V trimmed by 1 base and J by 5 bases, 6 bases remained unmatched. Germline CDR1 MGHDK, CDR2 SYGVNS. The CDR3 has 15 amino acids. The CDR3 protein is CASSESETGRDTQYF. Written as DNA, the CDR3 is TGTGCCAGCAGTGAATCGGAGACAGGGCGAGATACGCAGTATTTT.

CDR3 protein: CASRTTGGNTEAFF. CDR3 DNA sequence: TGCGCCAGCCGAACGACAGGAGGGAACACTGAAGCTTTCTTT. This sequence joins TRBV5-1 and TRBJ1-1; a possible D gene is TRBD1 (6 bases). Between the trimmed V and J ends, which lost 7 bases and 1 base, there was a span of 14 bases. Germline CDR1 reads SGHRS; CDR2 reads YFSETQ. The CDR3 loop spans 14 amino acids.

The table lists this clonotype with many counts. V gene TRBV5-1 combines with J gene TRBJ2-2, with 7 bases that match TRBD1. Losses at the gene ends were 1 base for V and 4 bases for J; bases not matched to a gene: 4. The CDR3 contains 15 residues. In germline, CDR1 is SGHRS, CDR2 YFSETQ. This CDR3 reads CASSLTGAGTGELFF. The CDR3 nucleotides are TGCGCCAGCAGCTTGACAGGGGCCGGCACCGGGGAGCTGTTTTTT. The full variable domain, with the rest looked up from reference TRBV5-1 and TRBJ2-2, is KAGVTQTPRYLIKTRGQQVTLSCSPISGHRSVSWYQQTPGQGLQFLFEYFSETQRNKGNFPGRFSGRQFSNSRSEMNVSTLELGDSALYLCASSLTGAGTGELFFGEGSRLTVL.

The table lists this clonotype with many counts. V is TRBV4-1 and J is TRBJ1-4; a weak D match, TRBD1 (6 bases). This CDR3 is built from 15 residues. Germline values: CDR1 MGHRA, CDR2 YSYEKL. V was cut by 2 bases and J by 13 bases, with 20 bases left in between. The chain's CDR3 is CASSQYEQGYEGLFF. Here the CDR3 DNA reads TGCGCCAGCAGCCAATATGAACAGGGTTATGAGGGACTGTTTTTT.

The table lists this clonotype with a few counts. CDR3 sequence (DNA): TGTGCCAGTAGTTCTCGACAGGGTGCGACTGAAGCTTTCTTT. Protein: CASSSRQGATEAFF. The rearrangement links TRBV19 to TRBJ1-1, with TRBD1 matching 7 bases. The CDR3 covers 14 residues. CDR1 is LNHDA and CDR2 is SQIVND in the germline V gene (reference sequence). Trimming removed 5 bases from V and 5 bases from J; junction bases left unmatched: 8.

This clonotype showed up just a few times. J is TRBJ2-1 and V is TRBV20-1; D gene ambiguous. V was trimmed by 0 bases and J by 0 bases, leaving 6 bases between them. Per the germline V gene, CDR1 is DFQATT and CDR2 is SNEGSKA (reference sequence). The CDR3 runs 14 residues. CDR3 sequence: CSAREPGSYNEQFF. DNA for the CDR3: TGCAGTGCTAGAGAACCGGGCTCCTACAATGAGCAGTTCTTC.